This is a list of T cell receptor beta chains from one sample in a study of cytomegalovirus exposure and HLA in healthy donors. The method was immunoSEQ multiplex PCR; TCRdb's version includes in-frame clones alone and lacks a portion of them. The sample holds about 340,000 clones, about nine tenths seen once. Specimen: PBMCs. These receptors were taken from a woman between 18 and 29 years old in good health and CMV-seronegative. CDR3s include the opening cysteine and the closing phenylalanine or tryptophan. A D gene is named only where the DNA matches it firmly. Clone sizes are given selectively: once, few, many, or a class where the clone is expanded.

.,.,TRBV7-8,14,TRBJ1-2,TGTGCCAGCAGCTTAGCGGGGCTGGAAGGTGGCTACACCTTC,CASSLAGLEGGYTF
.,.,TRBV2,14,TRBJ2-6,TGTGCCAGCAGCGTCCGTTCTGGGGCCAACGTCCTGACTTTC,CASSVRSGANVLTF
.,TRBD2,TRBV5-6,14,TRBJ2-7,TGTGCCAGCAGCTACTTGACTAGCGGGAGTGAGCAGTACTTC,CASSYLTSGSEQYF
.,TRBD1,TRBV5-1,15,TRBJ1-1,TGCGCCAGCAGCTTGGGGGCACAGGGGGACACTGAAGCTTTCTTT,CASSLGAQGDTEAFF
once,TRBD1,TRBV7-2,17,TRBJ2-2,TGTGCCAGCAGCTTGTGGACAGGGGGCGAGTGGGGCGGGGAGCTGTTTTTT,CASSLWTGGEWGGELFF
.,TRBD2,TRBV4-3,18,TRBJ2-7,TGCGCCAGCAGCCAAGGGAGTAGCGGGAGGGCCGGGACCTACGAGCAGTACTTC,CASSQGSSGRAGTYEQYF
.,TRBD2,TRBV5-4,15,TRBJ2-7,TGTGCCAGCAGCTCGCTGACTAGCGGGAGCTACGAGCAGTACTTC,CASSSLTSGSYEQYF
.,.,TRBV13,12,TRBJ1-5,TGTGCCAGCAGCTTAGCGGATCAGCCCCAGCATTTT,CASSLADQPQHF
once,.,TRBV5-1,16,TRBJ2-7,TGCGCCAGCAGCTTGTGGTCGTTGGACAGCACCTACGAGCAGTACTTC,CASSLWSLDSTYEQYF
once,TRBD2,TRBV29-1,14,TRBJ2-2,TGCAGCGCTACTAGCGGGAGCAGCGCCGGGGAGCTGTTTTTT,CSATSGSSAGELFF
.,.,TRBV27,15,TRBJ2-3,TGTGCCAGCAGTTTTTGGGGCCGGGGGACAGATACGCAGTATTTT,CASSFWGRGTDTQYF